This is a list of T cell receptor beta chains from one sample in a study of cytomegalovirus exposure and HLA in healthy donors. Measured with immunoSEQ multiplex PCR; TCRdb has only the in-frame clones, and not every one. The sample includes 90,000 to 100,000 clones, approximately 69% of them seen just once. Sequencing used PBMCs. Receptors originate from a boy aged 5-17 years in good health and CMV-seropositive. Each CDR3 is given with its conserved first and last residue. D genes are given only for firm matches. Size is stated for part of the rows, as once, few or many counts, or as a class when the clone is expanded.

V: TRBV5-1
size: few
J: TRBJ1-1
D: -
DNA: TGCGCCAGCAGCATGGACAGCCTGAACACTGAAGCTTTCTTT
CDR3: CASSMDSLNTEAFF

V: TRBV18
size: -
J: TRBJ1-2
D: -
DNA: TGTGCCAGCTCACCAACGGATAACTATGGCTACCCCTTC
CDR3: CASSPTDNYGYPF

V: TRBV19
size: -
J: TRBJ2-1
D: TRBD2
DNA: TGTGCCACCGCCTTCGGGGCGGGAGACACGGAGCAGTTCTTC
CDR3: CATAFGAGDTEQFF

V: TRBV29-1
size: -
J: TRBJ1-2
D: -
DNA: TGCAGCGCCCGAACCAACAGGTCGGGCTACACCTTC
CDR3: CSARTNRSGYTF

V: TRBV19
size: once
J: TRBJ1-5
D: -
DNA: TGTGCCAGTAGTCCCGAGGGCCGGCTCAATCAGCCCCAGCATTTT
CDR3: CASSPEGRLNQPQHF

V: TRBV21-1
size: -
J: TRBJ1-1
D: -
DNA: TGTGCCAGCAGCAAAAGGGGTCGACGGGAGTTCATGAACACTGAAGCTTTCTTT
CDR3: CASSKRGRREFMNTEAFF

V: TRBV29-1
size: once
J: TRBJ2-5
D: TRBD1
DNA: TGCAGCGTTGTGAGGACAGGGGGGGAGACCCAGTACTTC
CDR3: CSVVRTGGETQYF

V: TRBV4-3
size: -
J: TRBJ2-7
D: -
DNA: TGCGCCAGCAGCCAAGAAACGGGGTACGAGCAGTACTTC
CDR3: CASSQETGYEQYF

V: TRBV6-5
size: few
J: TRBJ1-1
D: -
DNA: TGTGCCAGCAGCGGAGACAGCGACACTGAAGCTTTCTTT
CDR3: CASSGDSDTEAFF

V: TRBV6-4
size: few
J: TRBJ2-1
D: TRBD2
DNA: TGTGCCAGCAGTGTACTAGCGGGAGATATCAATGAGCAGTTCTTC
CDR3: CASSVLAGDINEQFF

V: TRBV5-5
size: -
J: TRBJ2-3
D: -
DNA: TGTGCCAGCAGCTTACGAGGGTCTCCAGATACGCAGTATTTT
CDR3: CASSLRGSPDTQYF

V: TRBV6-1
size: -
J: TRBJ1-6
D: TRBD1
DNA: TGTGCCAGCAGTGAAGTCTTGGGGACAGGGGTCTCACCCCTCCACTTT
CDR3: CASSEVLGTGVSPLHF

V: TRBV14
size: -
J: TRBJ1-4
D: -
DNA: TGTGCCAGCAGCCAAACAGCAACTAATGAAAAACTGTTTTTT
CDR3: CASSQTATNEKLFF

V: TRBV5-4
size: few
J: TRBJ2-3
D: TRBD1
DNA: TGTGCCAGCAGAAAAGGACAGGGGGACACAGATACGCAGTATTTT
CDR3: CASRKGQGDTDTQYF

V: TRBV29-1
size: -
J: TRBJ1-2
D: -
DNA: -
CDR3: CSVASGTGYYGYPF

V: TRBV2
size: few
J: TRBJ1-1
D: -
DNA: TGTGCCAGCAGTGAAACCCCCATAATAAGCGGAGACACTGAAGCTTTCTTT
CDR3: CASSETPIISGDTEAFF

V: TRBV7-9
size: few
J: TRBJ2-1
D: TRBD2
DNA: TGTGCCAGCAGCTTAGGAGGTAGCGGGAGCACCTACAATGAGCAGTTCTTC
CDR3: CASSLGGSGSTYNEQFF

V: TRBV29-1
size: -
J: TRBJ2-7
D: TRBD1
DNA: TGCAGCGTCGGTACCGGGACAGGGGTGCGGGAGCAGTACTTC
CDR3: CSVGTGTGVREQYF

V: TRBV7-2
size: -
J: TRBJ2-1
D: -
DNA: TGTGCCAGCAGCTTATCCCTAGCGACCTACAATGAGCAGTTCTTC
CDR3: CASSLSLATYNEQFF

V: TRBV7-9
size: -
J: TRBJ1-1
D: -
DNA: TGTGCCAGCAGCTTAAGGGGGGGGGCGGTCTTCACTGAAGCTTTCTTT
CDR3: CASSLRGGAVFTEAFF